Described below is a single T cell receptor beta chain sequence and its context. In the original processing: From reference gene primer amplification, estimates of nucleated cell counts were derived. TCRdb's table, derived via immunoSEQ multiplex PCR, lists solely in-frame clones and lacks some. V, J and clone size are those of that table, while D and trimming were read from the DNA. The sample yields about 120,000 clones, 55% to 75% seen once. The data belong to a study of blood T cell repertoires in COVID-19. Study-wide context: The study drew acute and convalescent COVID-19 samples from the United States, Italy and Spain.

CDR3 length equals 13 residues. V was pared by 3 bases and J by 8 bases, with 6 bases of the junction left unmatched. Looked up from germline, CDR1 is SGHDT and CDR2 is YYEEEE. This chain links TRBV5-6 with TRBJ1-2, with TRBD1 identical over 8 bases. The TCR originated in a woman aged 70-85 years with acute or convalescent COVID-19. Specimen: peripheral blood. This chain's CDR3 is CASSSGQGRGYTF. Here the CDR3 DNA reads TGTGCCAGCAGCTCCGGACAGGGTAGAGGCTACACCTTC.